This T cell receptor beta chain originates from a study of OX40 agonist ivuxolimab in advanced cancers. Study information: The patients received agonistic anti-OX40 (CD134) antibody ivuxolimab. Study-wide points: Partial responders treated at 0.1-3.0 mg/kg exhibited clonal expansion among the lowest measured.

The CDR3 spans 17 residues. J was trimmed by 5 bases and V by 0 bases; bases with no gene match: 11. Germline V gene data show CDR1 as LGHNT and CDR2 as FRNRAP. In the case of this clone: Its specificity is unknown.

Generated by immunoSEQ multiplex PCR, the TCRdb table keeps only in-frame clones and is missing some. The sample contains about 73,000 clones, about 90% of which appear only once. The chain carries TRBV12-5 and TRBJ2-5, with 8 bases matching TRBD1. The sequencing used CD4+ or CD8+ T cells sorted from blood, collected in a trial of the OX40 agonist ivuxolimab. The receptor was isolated from an adult with an advanced solid tumor such as melanoma, head and neck, liver or kidney cancer. The CDR3 protein is CASGLVPAQGVEETQYF. CDR3 DNA sequence: TGTGCTAGTGGTTTGGTACCGGCACAGGGGGTAGAGGAGACCCAGTACTTC.